The 26 T cell receptor beta chains below come from one sample, sequenced in a study of control samples from healthy donors and cancer patients. Some clones are missing from TCRdb's copy, which holds only in-frame ones; the method was immunoSEQ multiplex PCR. This sample yields 100,000 to 150,000 clones, of which about 90% are seen a single time; roughly 7.8% belongs to the top ten. The sequencing sample was made of PBMCs. Receptor source: a man aged 50 to 60 with head and neck cancer.

CDR3 protein: CASSQVRAGNQPQHF. The CDR3 region has the DNA TGCGCCAGCAGCCAAGTCAGGGCGGGCAATCAGCCCCAGCATTTT. V and J are TRBV4-1 and TRBJ1-5; perhaps TRBD1 as D (5 bases). The V end lost 1 base, the J end lost 2 bases, and 9 bases lay between the germline ends. Germline CDR1 MGHRA, CDR2 YSYEKL. The CDR3 is 15 residues long.

The chain links TRBV6-5 to TRBJ2-6; no definite D call. CDR1 and CDR2 from the germline V gene are MNHEY and SVGAGI. This CDR3 spans 15 amino acids. Trimming pared 5 bases from V and 0 bases from J, leaving 8 bases between. Here the CDR3 reads CASSITNSGANVLTF. CDR3 sequence (DNA): TGTGCCAGCAGTATCACAAACTCTGGGGCCAACGTCCTGACTTTC.

The rearrangement uses TRBV30 and TRBJ1-1, with D possibly being TRBD1 (6 bases). The CDR3 covers 12 residues. Per germline, CDR1 GTSNPN and CDR2 SVGIG (reference sequence). V lost 5 bases and J 4 bases, leaving 11 bases between the germline ends. Here the CDR3 DNA reads TGTGCCTGGGGGGCAGGGGCCACTGAAGCTTTCTTT. Protein: CAWGAGATEAFF.

This chain uses TRBV14 with TRBJ2-7; the D gene is possibly TRBD1 (6 bases). Trimming took 4 bases from V and 5 from J, leaving 12 bases between them. CDR3 length equals 13 residues. Germline V lookup: CDR1 SGHDN, CDR2 FVKESK. The CDR3 sequence is CASSLTGYHEQYF. In DNA form, the CDR3 reads TGTGCCAGCAGCCTTACAGGGTATCACGAGCAGTACTTC.

The V and J genes are TRBV6-2 or TRBV6-3 and TRBJ1-2; the D is unclear. Germline CDR1 is MNHEY and CDR2 is SVGEGT. The V gene lost 6 bases and the J gene lost 0 bases, with 11 bases spanning the gap. The CDR3 covers 14 residues. The DNA for the CDR3 is TGTGCCAGCAGCTCCAGGACTCCTAACTATGGCTACACCTTC. Amino acid sequence: CASSSRTPNYGYTF.

The V call is TRBV5-8, the J call TRBJ1-3; 9 nucleotides agree with TRBD1. Germline CDR1 SGHTS, CDR2 YDEGEE. The CDR3 has 15 residues. The ends lost 2 bases at V and 4 bases at J; junction bases unmatched: 4. The CDR3 DNA is TGTGCCAGCAGCTTACAGGGGGCCTCAGGAAACACCATATATTTT. Encoded protein: CASSLQGASGNTIYF. Looking up the rest from reference TRBV5-8 and TRBJ1-3 gives the full variable domain: EAGVTQSPTHLIKTRGQQATLRCSPISGHTSVYWYQQALGLGLQFLLWYDEGEERNRGNFPPRFSGRQFPNYSSELNVNALELEDSALYLCASSLQGASGNTIYFGEGSWLTVV.

In its sample, this clone was seen many times. The genes are TRBV5-1 and TRBJ1-6, with D hard to call. This CDR3 has 15 residues. Germline CDR1 and CDR2: SGHRS and YFSETQ. Trimming pared 2 bases from V and 7 bases from J, leaving 13 bases between. The CDR3 DNA reads as TGCGCCAGCAGCTTAGGCCCATCGGGGAATTCACCCCTCCACTTT. Protein sequence: CASSLGPSGNSPLHF.

The chain carries TRBV7-6 and TRBJ2-7; D is undetermined. V was trimmed by 5 bases and J by 2 bases, leaving 7 bases between them. Germline loops: CDR1 SGHVS, CDR2 FNYEAQ. The CDR3 runs 12 residues. The CDR3 sequence is CASSLHPYEQYF. The DNA for the CDR3 is TGTGCCAGCAGCCTCCACCCCTACGAGCAGTACTTC.

The chain employs TRBV6-5 and TRBJ1-2; 9 bases align to TRBD1. This CDR3 has 13 residues. With V trimmed by 6 bases and J by 4 bases, 3 bases remained unmatched. Germline CDR1 MNHEY, CDR2 SVGAGI. The CDR3 DNA sequence: TGTGCCAGCAGGCCGACAGGGGGCTATGGCTACACCTTC. This encodes CASRPTGGYGYTF.

The chain couples TRBV19 to TRBJ2-6; the D gene is possibly TRBD2 (6 bases). Trimming left V 5 bases short and J 13 bases short, with 21 bases between. The germline V gene encodes CDR1 LNHDA and CDR2 SQIVND (reference sequence). The CDR3 spans 15 residues. CDR3 sequence (DNA): TGTGCCAGTAGTTTGCGGGGACGCCCTTGGGAGGTCCTGACTTTC. It yields the protein CASSLRGRPWEVLTF.

The chain couples TRBV27 to TRBJ2-6; D is perhaps TRBD1 or TRBD2 (5 bases each). V gave up 6 bases and J gave up 1 base, with 7 bases separating them. CDR3 length: 14 amino acids. The germline CDR1 and CDR2 sequences are MNHEY and SMNVEV (reference sequence). CDR3 in amino acids: CASRWGSGANVLTF. As DNA, the CDR3 is TGTGCCAGCAGATGGGGGTCTGGGGCCAACGTCCTGACTTTC.

The V gene is TRBV19, the J gene TRBJ2-7; the match to TRBD2 covers 10 bases. CDR1 is LNHDA, CDR2 SQIVND, per germline (reference sequence). Losses at the gene ends were 5 bases for V and 0 bases for J; bases not matched to a gene: 4. The CDR3 covers 15 residues. The DNA of the CDR3 is TGTGCCAGTAGTGTGAGCGGGGGGGCCTCCTACGAGCAGTACTTC. Its translation is CASSVSGGASYEQYF.

CDR3 region: CATRRGETNYGYTF. CDR3 bases: TGTGCCACCAGACGGGGGGAAACTAACTATGGCTACACCTTC. The chain couples TRBV27 to TRBJ1-2, with a weak D call TRBD1 (5 bases). Per the germline V gene, CDR1 is MNHEY and CDR2 is SMNVEV (reference sequence). The V and J ends lost 10 bases and 0 bases respectively, with 15 bases between them. The CDR3 has 14 amino acids.

The genes are TRBV5-1 and TRBJ1-2, with 7 bases matching TRBD1. Per the germline V gene, CDR1 is SGHRS and CDR2 is YFSETQ. With V trimmed by 3 bases and J by 1 base, 9 bases remained unmatched. There are 16 residues in the CDR3. In nucleotides, the CDR3 is TGCGCCAGCAGCTGGGACAGAGGAAGAGTTAACTATGGCTACACCTTC. Residues: CASSWDRGRVNYGYTF.

V is TRBV28 and J is TRBJ2-1; 14 bases align to TRBD2. The CDR3 is 19 residues long. Trimming took 5 bases from V and 3 from J; bases not matched to a gene: 12. In germline, CDR1 is MDHEN, CDR2 SYDVKM. The CDR3 coding sequence is TGTGCCAGCAGTCCCTCGACGACTAGCGGGAGGGCCGTCTACAATGAGCAGTTCTTC. It codes for CASSPSTTSGRAVYNEQFF.

This chain uses TRBV14 with TRBJ2-7, with 7 bases fitting TRBD1. The CDR3 runs 13 residues. CDR1 is SGHDN, CDR2 FVKESK, per germline. The V gene end was trimmed by 6 bases and the J gene end by 5 bases; junction bases not matched to a gene: 7. The CDR3 bases are TGTGCCAGCAGAAACAGGGGCCATAACGAGCAGTACTTC. This sequence encodes CASRNRGHNEQYF.

This chain joins TRBV10-3 and TRBJ1-2; tentatively, D is TRBD1 (6 bases). Trimming stripped 2 bases from V and 6 bases from J, with 25 bases between. The CDR3 spans 18 residues. CDR1 is ENHRY and CDR2 is SYGVKD in the germline V gene. The CDR3: CAISEPFEGEGEGDGYTF. DNA for the CDR3: TGTGCCATCAGTGAGCCTTTCGAAGGTGAAGGGGAGGGGGATGGCTACACCTTC.

This clone has a single count. J is TRBJ2-2 and V is TRBV27; D unresolved. There are 15 residues in the CDR3. The V gene lost 4 bases and the J gene lost 1 base, with 10 bases spanning the gap. Germline V gene lookup returns CDR1 MNHEY and CDR2 SMNVEV (reference sequence). CDR3 sequence reads: CASSWASLNTGELFF. As DNA, the CDR3 is TGTGCCAGCAGTTGGGCTTCCCTGAACACCGGGGAGCTGTTTTTT.

Notes on this clone: This specimen includes other DNA sequences encoding the same CDR3. The V call is TRBV3-1 (or the pseudogene TRBV3-2), the J call TRBJ1-2, with TRBD1 as a possible D gene (5 bases). V gave up 0 bases and J gave up 4 bases, with 9 bases separating them. The CDR3 consists of 14 residues. Germline V CDR1 and CDR2: LGHDT, YNNKEL (reference sequence). The CDR3 nucleotides read TGTGCCAGCAGCCAAGATACAGGCACCTATGGCTACACCTTC. This gives the protein CASSQDTGTYGYTF.

The gene calls are TRBV3-1 (or the pseudogene TRBV3-2) and TRBJ1-2; D is perhaps TRBD1 (6 bases). Germline CDR1 LGHDT, CDR2 YNNKEL (reference sequence). The V gene lost 4 bases and the J gene lost 5 bases, with 17 bases spanning the gap. The CDR3 sequence is 15 residues long. CDR3 sequence reads: CASSLGGARGYGYTF. The CDR3 DNA sequence: TGTGCCAGCAGCCTGGGGGGGGCGCGAGGTTATGGCTACACCTTC.

The chain is built from TRBV9 and TRBJ2-1; D may correspond to TRBD1 or TRBD2 (5 bases each). The V end was cut by 1 base, the J end by 2 bases, with 13 bases between. The CDR3 is made up of 16 amino acids. CDR1 and CDR2 from the germline V gene are SGDLS and YYNGEE. Here the CDR3 DNA reads TGTGCCAGCAGCGTAAGGGGACCATCTCCCTACAATGAGCAGTTCTTC. Translated: CASSVRGPSPYNEQFF.

The V call is TRBV7-2, the J call TRBJ1-6; D perhaps matches TRBD1 (5 bases). With 3 bases removed from V and 3 bases from J, the gap between germline ends came to 18 bases. From germline, CDR1 is SGHTA and CDR2 FQGNSA. The CDR3 has 18 amino acids. CDR3 in amino acids: CASSFLGGVEGYNSPLHF. In nucleotides, the CDR3 is TGTGCCAGCAGCTTTTTGGGGGGGGTGGAAGGCTATAATTCACCCCTCCACTTT.

The chain couples TRBV7-9 to TRBJ2-7; unclear D gene. The CDR3 loop spans 11 amino acids. Germline lookup yields CDR1 SEHNR and CDR2 FQNEAQ (reference sequence). The V end was cut by 5 bases, the J end by 4 bases, with 6 bases between. The CDR3 protein is CASSPQYEQYF. For the CDR3, the DNA is TGTGCCAGCAGCCCCCAATACGAGCAGTACTTC.

This clone was seen a single time. The chain uses TRBV12-3 or TRBV12-4 and TRBJ1-1, with a tentative D call TRBD1 (5 bases). V lost 9 bases, J lost 4 bases, and 12 bases lay in between. This CDR3 is 12 amino acids long. The CDR3: CASLGRSTEAFF. The CDR3 region has the DNA TGTGCCAGTTTGGGGCGGAGCACTGAAGCTTTCTTT.

In its sample, this clone was seen a few times. The chain couples TRBV29-1 to TRBJ2-5; D unclear. CDR1 and CDR2 (germline): SQVTM, ANQGSEA. V lost 1 base and J lost 2, with 8 bases in between. This CDR3 is 13 amino acids long. The CDR3: CSVEGDLQETQYF. The CDR3, as DNA: TGCAGCGTTGAAGGCGACTTACAAGAGACCCAGTACTTC.

This clone was picked up a small number of times. The V and J genes are TRBV5-1 and TRBJ1-1; no firm D call. There are 17 residues in the CDR3. V lost 4 bases, J lost 1 base, and 20 bases lay in between. CDR1 is SGHRS and CDR2 is YFSETQ in the germline V gene. CDR3 sequence (DNA): TGCGCCAGCAGCCCCACAGAAATTAACAGACAGAACACTGAAGCTTTCTTT. Translated: CASSPTEINRQNTEAFF.